The TCR beta chain described here comes from a study of identical twins (dated by TCRdb to between 2015 and 2016). For the study in its entirety: TCR alpha and beta repertoires from monozygotic twins, unrelated adults of various ages and cord blood were deep-sequenced to test whether fetal clonotypes persist. To rule out contamination, replicate twin experiments were performed at different times with different library preparation protocols. Study-wide conclusions, independent of this receptor: Excess twin sharing in beta out-of-frame sequences was weaker because fewer shared sequences lowered the signal-to-noise ratio. Compared with coincidental sharing between unrelated individuals, out-of-frame TCR alpha sequences shared between twins showed an excess of sequences with low generation probability. Invariant T cells such as MAIT and iNKT could partly confound zero-insertion analyses, although diverse VJ usage argued against such confounding for most clonotypes. Because the same donors could not be followed over many years, the conclusions depended on cross-sectional statistical analysis. Recombination models systematically underestimated out-of-frame TCR alpha sharing in monozygotic twins but agreed with sharing between unrelated individuals. Abundant cord blood beta clonotypes had fewer insertions, young adult naive repertoires showed a similar but weaker trend, and memory repertoires showed no such trend.

Only healthy Caucasian donors were included. Three pairs of female monozygotic twins, all aged roughly 18 to 29 years, were included in the twin cohort. Peripheral blood mononuclear cells were used as the source from which RNA for TCR libraries was isolated. Including the terminal cysteine and phenylalanine, the CDR3 comprises 17 residues. This entry keeps only the CDR3 DNA: 51 bases, framed from base 1. Cut back by 11 bases and 1 base, the V and J ends lie 23 bases apart. CDR1 and CDR2 are drawn from the germline V gene (reference sequence): LGHDT, YNNKEL. Libraries were built with 5' RACE. Sequencing took place on an Illumina HiSeq 2000. Template switching added a universal primer binding site, and the final cDNA carried a unique molecular identifier that allowed TCR cDNA molecules to be counted accurately. First-strand cDNA for TCR alpha and beta chains was synthesized from specific primers in the conserved constant-segment region. Each cDNA library was double barcoded, with a SMART-Mk sample barcode plus Illumina barcodes, to control for contamination. TruSeq adapter sequences along with Illumina sample barcodes were introduced in two successive PCR steps. The TCR alpha and beta cDNA libraries were sequenced on the Illumina HiSeq platform using custom primers. In the paper's pipeline: MiGEC was used to process raw reads and extract unique molecular identifiers, and MiXCR was used to find CDR3 positions. Recombination models were inferred per individual with the repgenHMM and IGoR tools using an EM algorithm. The tcR package in R was used for shared clonotype analysis, with sharing normalized by the product of cloneset sizes. Out-of-frame nonproductive sequences were analyzed to study raw recombination free of thymic and clonal selection effects. Clones were called with MiXCR by TCRdb after fastp trimmed the public reads at Q25, and only in-frame beta chains were retained. Under each unique CDR3 protein, matching rows form one entry showing the most common genes and DNA. These V and J calls derive from TCRdb rather than the authors' analysis. Present in this sample are around 570,000 distinct CDR3 sequences, approximately 10% of which were seen just once. The ten largest make up approximately 3.2% of the sample.

This clonotype appeared a few times. Its antigen has not been determined. There are no base qualities to consult, and no much larger clone falls within one base. Another study also made use of these data, one on yellow fever vaccine responses in identical twins. As noted in the second study: The authors reported that the T cell response to vaccination in identical twins appeared partly convergent and partly personalized. The study precisely tracked vaccine-responding T cell clones in identical twins.

Source material: PBMCs. The V and J segments used are TRBV3-1 and TRBJ2-2, with no reliable assignment of the D segment. This TCR was recovered from a woman younger than 35 in good health. The nucleotide sequence is TGTGCCTCCAGCCAAGATTGGTCGGGCGGGAACACCGGGGAGCTGTTTTTT. This is translated as CASSQDWSGGNTGELFF.